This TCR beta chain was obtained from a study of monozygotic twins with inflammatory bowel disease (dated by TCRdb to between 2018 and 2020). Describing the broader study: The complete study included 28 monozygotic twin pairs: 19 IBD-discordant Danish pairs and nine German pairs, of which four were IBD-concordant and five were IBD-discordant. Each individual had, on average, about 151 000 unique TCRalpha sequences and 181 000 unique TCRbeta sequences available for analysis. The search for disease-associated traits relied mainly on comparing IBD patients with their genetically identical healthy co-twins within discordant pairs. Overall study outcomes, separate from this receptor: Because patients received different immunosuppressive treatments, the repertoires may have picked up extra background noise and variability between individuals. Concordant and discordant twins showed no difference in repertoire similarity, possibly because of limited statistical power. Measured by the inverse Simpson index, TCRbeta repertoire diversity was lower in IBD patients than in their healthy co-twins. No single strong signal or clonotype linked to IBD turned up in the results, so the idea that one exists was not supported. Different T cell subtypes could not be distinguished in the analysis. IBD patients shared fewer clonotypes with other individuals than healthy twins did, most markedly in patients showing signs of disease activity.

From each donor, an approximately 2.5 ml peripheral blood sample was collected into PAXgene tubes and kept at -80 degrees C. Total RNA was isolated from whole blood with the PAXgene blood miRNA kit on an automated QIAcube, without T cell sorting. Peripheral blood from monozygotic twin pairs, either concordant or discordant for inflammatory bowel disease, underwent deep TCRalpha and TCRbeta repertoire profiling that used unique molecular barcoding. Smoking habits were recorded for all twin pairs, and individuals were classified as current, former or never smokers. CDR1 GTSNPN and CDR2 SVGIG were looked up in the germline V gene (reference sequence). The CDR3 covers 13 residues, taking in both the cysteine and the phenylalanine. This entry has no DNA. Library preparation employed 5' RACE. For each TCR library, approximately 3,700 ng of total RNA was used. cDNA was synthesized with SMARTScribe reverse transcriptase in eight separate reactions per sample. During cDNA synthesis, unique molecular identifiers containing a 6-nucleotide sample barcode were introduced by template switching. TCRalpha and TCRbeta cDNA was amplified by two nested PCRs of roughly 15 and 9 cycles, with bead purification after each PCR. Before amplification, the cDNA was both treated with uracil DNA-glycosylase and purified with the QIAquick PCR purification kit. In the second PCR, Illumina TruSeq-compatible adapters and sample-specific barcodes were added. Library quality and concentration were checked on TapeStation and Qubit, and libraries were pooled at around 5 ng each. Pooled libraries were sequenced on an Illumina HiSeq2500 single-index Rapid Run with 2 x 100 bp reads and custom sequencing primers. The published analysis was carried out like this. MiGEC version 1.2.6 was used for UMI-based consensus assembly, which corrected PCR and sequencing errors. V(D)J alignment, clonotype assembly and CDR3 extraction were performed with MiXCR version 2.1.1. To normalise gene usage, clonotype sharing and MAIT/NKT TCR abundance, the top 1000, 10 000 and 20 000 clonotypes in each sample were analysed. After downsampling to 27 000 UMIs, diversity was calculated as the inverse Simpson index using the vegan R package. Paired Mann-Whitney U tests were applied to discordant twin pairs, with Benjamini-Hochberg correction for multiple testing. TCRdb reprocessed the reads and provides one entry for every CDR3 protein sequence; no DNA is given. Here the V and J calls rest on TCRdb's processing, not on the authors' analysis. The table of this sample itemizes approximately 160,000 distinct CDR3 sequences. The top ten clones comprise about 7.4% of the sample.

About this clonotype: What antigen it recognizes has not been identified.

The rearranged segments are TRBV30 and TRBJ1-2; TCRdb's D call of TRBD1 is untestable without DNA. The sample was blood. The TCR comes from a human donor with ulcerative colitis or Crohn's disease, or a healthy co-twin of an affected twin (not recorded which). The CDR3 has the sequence CAWSGGDGLGYTF.